What follows are 20 T cell receptor beta chains derived from one specimen sequenced in a study of beta chain features in type 1 diabetes. cDNA synthesis used the whole RNA isolate, giving expressed TCRB sequences. Here immunoSEQ multiplex PCR was the method, and the copy in TCRdb shows in-frame clones only, minus some. Of about 340,000 clones listed, 13% are singletons. Whole-study results and caveats: Patients with Type 1 diabetes showed moderately but significantly shorter TCRB CDR3s in all four CD4+ subsets.

Their antigens remain unidentified. The sample comprised naive CD4+ T cells from blood. The receptors were gathered from a woman in her late teens or twenties with type 1 diabetes.

The chain combines TRBV2 with TRBJ2-2; TRBD1 matches at 9 bases. The CDR3 loop spans 15 amino acids. The junction had 6 bases not matched to a gene; V was cut back by 6 bases and J by 4 bases. Germline CDR1 and CDR2: SNHLY and FYNNEI. CDR3 in DNA: TGTGCCAGCAGAGTGGACAGGGGCCTCACCGGGGAGCTGTTTTTT. Translated, it gives CASRVDRGLTGELFF.

This sequence joins TRBV13 and TRBJ1-1; possibly TRBD1 for D (6 bases). The ends were cut back, 5 bases at V and 5 bases at J, with 21 bases in the middle. This CDR3 has 16 residues. Germline CDR1 and CDR2: PRHDT and FYEKMQ (reference sequence). CDR3 amino acids: CASSQGTKGRPTEAFF. For the CDR3, the DNA is TGTGCCAGCAGCCAAGGGACAAAGGGCCGACCTACTGAAGCTTTCTTT.

This clone has just a few counts. The rearrangement uses TRBV5-1 and TRBJ2-1, with TRBD2 matching over 8 bases. The CDR3 covers 15 residues. In germline, CDR1 is SGHRS, CDR2 YFSETQ. With V trimmed by 0 bases and J by 4 bases, 3 bases remained unmatched. Here the CDR3 reads CASSLAAGGYNEQFF. Written as DNA, the CDR3 is TGCGCCAGCAGCTTGGCTGCGGGAGGTTACAATGAGCAGTTCTTC.

This clone was picked up a small number of times. The V and J genes are TRBV9 and TRBJ1-2; tentatively, D is TRBD1 (5 bases). Germline V gene lookup returns CDR1 SGDLS and CDR2 YYNGEE. The V gene lost 4 bases and the J gene lost 1 base, with 14 bases spanning the gap. CDR3 length equals 15 residues. The CDR3 here is CASSPMGLNNYGYTF. As DNA, the CDR3 is TGTGCCAGCAGCCCCATGGGGCTGAATAACTATGGCTACACCTTC.

This sequence joins TRBV9 and TRBJ2-1, with 11 bases identical to TRBD2. This CDR3 region has 18 residues. With V trimmed by 4 bases and J by 6 bases, 15 bases remained unmatched. Germline loops: CDR1 SGDLS, CDR2 YYNGEE. The CDR3 sequence is CASSPFPDGSGRGNEQFF. CDR3 in DNA: TGTGCCAGCAGCCCATTCCCGGATGGTAGCGGGAGGGGCAATGAGCAGTTCTTC.

This clone was recorded a few times. The V gene is TRBV28, the J gene TRBJ1-4; D remains unclear. This CDR3 comprises 13 residues. The germline V gene has CDR1 MDHEN and CDR2 SYDVKM. Trimming took off 7 bases at V and 6 bases at J, with 12 bases between the two ends. CDR3 sequence: CASIGDNDEKLFF. CDR3 coding DNA: TGTGCCAGCATCGGGGATAACGATGAAAAACTGTTTTTT.

The chain couples TRBV5-1 to TRBJ2-1; D possibly corresponds to TRBD1 (6 bases). From germline, CDR1 is SGHRS and CDR2 YFSETQ. The CDR3 spans 14 residues. V lost 3 bases, J lost 7 bases, and 14 bases lay in between. The CDR3 DNA reads TGCGCCAGCAGCTCCGCCGGGACAACTAATGAGCAGTTCTTC. Its translation: CASSSAGTTNEQFF.

This clone was recorded a few times. This rearrangement joins TRBV7-9 to TRBJ1-1; D unclear. CDR3 length: 14 residues. Germline-derived CDR1 and CDR2 are SEHNR and FQNEAQ (reference sequence). The ends were cut back, 1 base at V and 1 base at J, with 7 bases in the middle. CDR3 in DNA: TGTGCCAGCAGCTTAGAAACGGGGAACACTGAAGCTTTCTTT. Protein: CASSLETGNTEAFF.

A few counts support this clone. This sample includes further DNA sequences coding for the same CDR3. The V gene is TRBV2, the J gene TRBJ1-1; D is perhaps TRBD1 (5 bases). The ends were cut back, 3 bases at V and 2 bases at J, with 7 bases in the middle. There are 13 residues in the CDR3. Germline V gives CDR1 SNHLY, CDR2 FYNNEI. CDR3 amino acids: CASSDQGNTEAFF. The CDR3 region has the DNA TGTGCCAGCAGTGACCAGGGCAACACTGAAGCTTTCTTT. Full variable domain (missing parts from reference TRBV2 and TRBJ1-1): EPEVTQTPSHQVTQMGQEVILRCVPISNHLYFYWYRQILGQKVEFLVSFYNNEISEKSEIFDDQFSVERPDGSNFTLKIRSTKLEDSAMYFCASSDQGNTEAFFGQGTRLTVV.

This clone has a handful of counts. At the DNA level, this CDR3 is encoded by other sequences in the same sample as well. The V call is TRBV5-1, the J call TRBJ2-1; D not certain. V was shortened by 0 bases and J by 0 bases, with 7 bases between the two germline ends. The CDR3 contains 15 residues. Germline CDR1 reads SGHRS; CDR2 reads YFSETQ. In DNA form, the CDR3 reads TGCGCCAGCAGCTTGGCTCCTAGCTCCTACAATGAGCAGTTCTTC. Residues: CASSLAPSSYNEQFF.

The sample holds a few counts of this clone. The chain is built from TRBV30 and TRBJ2-7, with no clear D. V lost 4 bases and J lost 8, with 12 bases in between. The CDR3 spans 11 residues. CDR1 and CDR2 from the germline V gene are GTSNPN and SVGIG (reference sequence). In DNA form, the CDR3 reads TGTGCCTGGATGAGTCTGGGCAAGCAGTACGTC. Translation gives CAWMSLGKQYV.

In this sample, this clone turned up a few times. V and J are TRBV6-6 and TRBJ2-1, with TRBD1 matching over 9 bases. This CDR3 contains 16 residues. V was clipped by 5 bases and J by 3 bases; unmatched bases: 8. Germline lookup yields CDR1 MNHNY and CDR2 SVGAGI (reference sequence). The CDR3 DNA follows: TGTGCCAGCAGTAACACACGGACAGGGGTCTACAATGAGCAGTTCTTC. It encodes CASSNTRTGVYNEQFF.

This clone was picked up a small number of times. The rearrangement links TRBV7-9 to TRBJ2-1; 9 nucleotides line up with TRBD2. The trim removed 1 base at V and 5 bases at J, leaving 6 bases unmatched. This CDR3 contains 16 residues. CDR1 and CDR2 (germline): SEHNR, FQNEAQ (reference sequence). DNA for the CDR3: TGTGCCAGCAGCTTAGGCCGGGGACTAGCCCACAATGAGCAGTTCTTC. Protein sequence: CASSLGRGLAHNEQFF.

The chain links TRBV27 to TRBJ2-5; 7 positions agree with TRBD1. The CDR3 has 14 amino acids. Per the germline V gene, CDR1 is MNHEY and CDR2 is SMNVEV (reference sequence). Unmatched junction bases numbered 6, after V lost 4 bases and J lost 4 bases. CDR3 in DNA: TGTGCCAGCAGTTCCACAGGGGTCCGAGAGACCCAGTACTTC. Translating gives CASSSTGVRETQYF.

This clone was seen a handful of times. The chain uses TRBV9 and TRBJ1-1, with D possibly TRBD1 on 5 matching bases. Germline assignment: CDR1 SGDLS and CDR2 YYNGEE. V lost 3 bases and J lost 0, with 9 bases in between. This CDR3 spans 14 amino acids. CDR3 nucleotide sequence: TGTGCCAGCAGCGCACAGGTTATGAACACTGAAGCTTTCTTT. This codes for CASSAQVMNTEAFF.

This clone has just a few counts. The V and J genes are TRBV28 and TRBJ2-4, with 7 bases that match TRBD2. The CDR3 spans 16 residues. Germline V gene sequence: CDR1 MDHEN, CDR2 SYDVKM. V shed 2 bases, J shed 1 base, and the junction held 5 bases outside the gene matches. DNA for the CDR3: TGTGCCAGCAGTTTACCGGAGGGAGGGGCCAAAAACATTCAGTACTTC. Its translation is CASSLPEGGAKNIQYF. Supplemented by reference TRBV28 and TRBJ2-4, the full variable domain reads DVKVTQSSRYLVKRTGEKVFLECVQDMDHENMFWYRQDPGLGLRLIYFSYDVKMKEKGDIPEGYSVSREKKERFSLILESASTNQTSMYLCASSLPEGGAKNIQYFGAGTRLSVL.

This sequence joins TRBV10-3 and TRBJ2-7; tentative D call: TRBD1 (6 bases). Per germline, CDR1 ENHRY and CDR2 SYGVKD. V was shortened by 5 bases and J by 5 bases, with 10 bases between the two germline ends. There are 12 residues in the CDR3. CDR3 DNA sequence: TGTGCCATCAGTCAGGGGAACGACGAGCAGTACTTC. It is translated as CAISQGNDEQYF.

This chain uses TRBV5-4 with TRBJ1-2; maybe TRBD1 (5 bases). This CDR3 has 13 residues. V lost 4 bases, J lost 4 bases, and 11 bases lay in between. Germline V gene lookup returns CDR1 SGHNT and CDR2 YYREEE (reference sequence). CDR3 loop: CASSPRGTYGYTF. CDR3 DNA: TGTGCCAGCAGCCCTAGGGGTACCTATGGCTACACCTTC. The full variable domain, its missing parts supplied by reference TRBV5-4 and TRBJ1-2, is ETGVTQSPTHLIKTRGQQVTLRCSSQSGHNTVSWYQQALGQGPQFIFQYYREEENGRGNFPPRFSGLQFPNYSSELNVNALELDDSALYLCASSPRGTYGYTFGSGTRLTVV.

The CDR3 spells CSVEGLAGEQYV. CDR3 DNA sequence: TGCAGCGTTGAAGGTTTGGCAGGCGAGCAGTACGTC. This rearrangement joins TRBV29-1 to TRBJ2-7; D remains unclear. Germline V gene data show CDR1 as SQVTM and CDR2 as ANQGSEA. CDR3 length: 12 amino acids. Trimming removed 1 base at V and 6 bases at J, with 10 bases between.

This clone is a singleton in its sample. This sequence joins TRBV19 and TRBJ2-4, with a weak D call TRBD2 (6 bases). V lost 5 bases to trimming and J lost 11 bases, with 22 bases between them. Germline-derived CDR1 and CDR2 are LNHDA and SQIVND (reference sequence). The CDR3 contains 15 residues. The CDR3 sequence: CASSASRPGSGFQYF. The CDR3 DNA reads as TGTGCCAGTAGTGCGTCCCGGCCCGGGAGTGGGTTTCAGTACTTC. The variable domain in full, with the rest retrieved from reference TRBV19 and TRBJ2-4, is DGGITQSPKYLFRKEGQNVTLSCEQNLNHDAMYWYRQDPGQGLRLIYYSQIVNDFQKGDIAEGYSVSREKKESFPLTVTSAQKNPTAFYLCASSASRPGSGFQYFGAGTRLSVL.